This TCR beta chain stems from a study of CD8 T cells in Susac syndrome. At the level of the study: Patients with Susac syndrome were therapy-naive, on corticosteroids, or on intravenous immunoglobulin alone at the time that blood was drawn.

Germline V gene lookup returns CDR1 DFQATT and CDR2 SNEGSKA (reference sequence). After removal of 2 bases from V and 5 bases from J, the junction contained 2 bases not matched to a gene. This CDR3 is built from 14 residues. Random-hexamer reverse transcription was applied to roughly 0.5 to 1 ug RNA. Amplification of the TCR beta CDR3 was carried out by immunoSEQ multiplex PCR, which spanned a total of 54 Vbeta and 13 Jbeta segments. TCRdb used MiXCR to reprocess the immunoSEQ multiplex PCR reads, holding one entry per CDR3 protein. Of under 200,000 distinct CDR3 sequences in the sample, 91% were seen once. It was negative isolation that provided the CD8+ and CD4+ T cells, whereas TEMRA cells were enriched by FACS.

V usage is TRBV20-1 and J usage is TRBJ2-1, with 11 bases lining up with TRBD2. What was sequenced was CD4+ T cells from PBMCs. This sequence was found in a human donor with Susac syndrome. Here the CDR3 DNA reads TGCAGTGCTAGAACTAGCGGGAGAAACAATGAGCAGTTCTTC. This encodes CSARTSGRNNEQFF.